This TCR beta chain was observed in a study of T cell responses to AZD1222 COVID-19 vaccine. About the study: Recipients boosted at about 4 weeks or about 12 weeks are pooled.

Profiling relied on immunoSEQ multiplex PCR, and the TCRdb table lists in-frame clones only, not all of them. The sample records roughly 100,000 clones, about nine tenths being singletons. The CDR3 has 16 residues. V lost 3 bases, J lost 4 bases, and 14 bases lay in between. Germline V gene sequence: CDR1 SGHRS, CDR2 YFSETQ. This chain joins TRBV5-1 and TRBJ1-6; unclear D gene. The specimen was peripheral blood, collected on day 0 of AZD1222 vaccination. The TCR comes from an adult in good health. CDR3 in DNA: TGCGCCAGCAGCTCCGGCGGAGGAGGTTATAATTCACCCCTCCACTTT. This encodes CASSSGGGGYNSPLHF.